This T cell receptor beta chain was identified in a study of cytomegalovirus exposure and HLA in healthy donors (TCRdb year 2017). With respect to the entire study: A later analysis indicated that the 130 or so validation repertoires were generated on the platform also employed for the 670 or so repertoires of the first cohort. To predict cytomegalovirus infection status, the study brought together high-throughput TCR immunosequencing, statistical association of individual TCRs with disease status, and machine learning. The study was designed to test whether signatures of past pathogen exposure could be identified by cataloging public T cell receptors. In addition to the first cohort of roughly 670 subjects, a separate validation cohort of over 90 different subjects was used.

Remarks on this clone: It has no known antigen specificity. Qualities for individual bases were not recorded, and no much larger clone is one base off.

Cut back by 3 bases and 0 bases, the V and J ends lie 12 bases apart. Per the germline V gene, MDHEN is the CDR1 and SYDVKM is the CDR2. The CDR3 sequence holds 16 residues, the cysteine and phenylalanine included. CDR3 DNA only is kept here, 48 bases in frame from base 1. The library relied on the immunoSEQ multiplex PCR assay. The original methods were these. A statistical classification framework was built to diagnose cytomegalovirus status from the catalog of TCR beta chain sequences. This immuneACCESS table, as held by TCRdb, lists in-frame sequences with V and J called but not all clones. Of the missing ones, under half trace to an unresolved V gene in checked studies; the others have no known cause. That table is the source of V, J and clone size, and D and trimming were worked out from the DNA. The sample includes 70,000 to 75,000 clones, with 94% observed a single time. Together, the top ten hold roughly 1% of the sample.

General study outcomes and caveats: In the study, approximately 160 TCR beta chains were listed as associated with cytomegalovirus. It was suggested by the authors that the approach could potentially be generalized to other disease states and immunological phenotypes. A later analysis had no HLA typing for the validation cohort, so co-occurrence there was scored across all 110 or so repertoires. In vitro tests confirmed that a few of the cytomegalovirus-associated TCR beta chains recognize cytomegalovirus antigens. Across donors, most TCR sequences were observed very rarely, whereas some public TCRs were present in many individuals. A later analysis found that TCRs clustered in the first cohort also tended to co-occur in the roughly 120 validation repertoires, with approximately 94% of cluster scores above 0. The classifier was reported to diagnose cytomegalovirus status with high specificity and sensitivity in both the original cohort and the validation cohort.

The donors were included in the validation cohort of some 120 subjects, a group kept apart from the roughly 670-subject first cohort. The sequencing sample was made of PBMCs. The receptor's source is a woman between 18 and 29 years old in good health and CMV-seronegative. The rearranged chain carries TRBV28 and TRBJ1-5, and TRBD1 may be the D gene, going by 5 matching bases. The nucleotides read TGTGCCAGCAGTTTGCGGCAGGGAAATAGCAATCAGCCCCAGCATTTT. Its protein is CASSLRQGNSNQPQHF.